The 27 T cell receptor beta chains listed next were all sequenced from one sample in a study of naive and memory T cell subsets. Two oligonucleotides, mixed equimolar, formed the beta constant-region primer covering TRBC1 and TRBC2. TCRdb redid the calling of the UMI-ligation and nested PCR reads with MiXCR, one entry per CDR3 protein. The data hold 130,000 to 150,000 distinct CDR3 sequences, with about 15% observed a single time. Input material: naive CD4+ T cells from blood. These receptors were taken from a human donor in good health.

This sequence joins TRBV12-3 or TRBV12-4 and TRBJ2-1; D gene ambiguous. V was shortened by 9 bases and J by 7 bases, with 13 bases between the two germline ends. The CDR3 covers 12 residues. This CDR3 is CASINFENEQFF. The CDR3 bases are TGTGCCAGTATTAACTTCGAAAATGAGCAGTTCTTC.

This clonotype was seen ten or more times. CDR3 coding DNA: TGCAGCGTCCTGACTAGCGGGAGGCTCAATGAGCAGTTCTTC. It specifies CSVLTSGRLNEQFF. The chain recombines TRBV29-1 with TRBJ2-1; 13 bases line up with TRBD2. V shed 6 bases, J shed 6 bases, and the junction held 5 bases outside the gene matches. Germline-derived CDR1 and CDR2 are SQVTM and ANQGSEA. The CDR3 spans 14 residues.

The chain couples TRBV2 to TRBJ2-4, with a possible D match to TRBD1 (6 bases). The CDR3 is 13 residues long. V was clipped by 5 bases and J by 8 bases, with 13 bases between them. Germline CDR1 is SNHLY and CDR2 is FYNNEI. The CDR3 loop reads CASSTQGYYIQYF. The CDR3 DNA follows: TGTGCCAGCAGTACTCAGGGGTATTACATTCAGTACTTC.

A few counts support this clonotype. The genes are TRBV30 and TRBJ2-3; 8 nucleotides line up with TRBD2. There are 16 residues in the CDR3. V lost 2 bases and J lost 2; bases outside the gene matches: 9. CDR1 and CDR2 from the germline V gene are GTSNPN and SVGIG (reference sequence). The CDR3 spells CAWSSPLAGYTDTQYF. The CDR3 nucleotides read TGTGCCTGGAGTTCGCCCCTAGCGGGCTACACAGATACGCAGTATTTT. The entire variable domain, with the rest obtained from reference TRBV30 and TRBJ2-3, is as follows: SQTIHQWPATLVQPVGSPLSLECTVEGTSNPNLYWYRQAAGRGLQLLFYSVGIGQISSEVPQNLSASRPQDRQFILSSKKLLLSDSGFYLCAWSSPLAGYTDTQYFGPGTRLTVL.

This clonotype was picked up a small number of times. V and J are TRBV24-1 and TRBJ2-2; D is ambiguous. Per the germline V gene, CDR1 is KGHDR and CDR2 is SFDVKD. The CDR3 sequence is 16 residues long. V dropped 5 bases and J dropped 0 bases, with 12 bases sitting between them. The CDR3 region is CATSAPVSSNTGELFF. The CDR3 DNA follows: TGTGCCACCAGTGCCCCGGTATCCTCGAACACCGGGGAGCTGTTTTTT.

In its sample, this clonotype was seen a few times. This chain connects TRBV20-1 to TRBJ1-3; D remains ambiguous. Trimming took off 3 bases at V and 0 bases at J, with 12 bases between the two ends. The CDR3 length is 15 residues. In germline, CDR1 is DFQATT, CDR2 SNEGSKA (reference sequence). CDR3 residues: CSARFTAGSGNTIYF. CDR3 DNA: TGCAGTGCTAGGTTTACAGCCGGCTCTGGAAACACCATATATTTT.

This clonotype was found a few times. As DNA, the CDR3 is TGCAGTGCTAGATATAGCGGGAGGGGGCAAGAGACCCAGTACTTC. This gives the protein CSARYSGRGQETQYF. V gene TRBV20-1 combines with J gene TRBJ2-5; 11 positions agree with TRBD2. CDR1 and CDR2 from the germline V gene are DFQATT and SNEGSKA (reference sequence). The CDR3 covers 15 residues. Losses at the gene ends were 2 bases for V and 2 bases for J; bases not matched to a gene: 4.

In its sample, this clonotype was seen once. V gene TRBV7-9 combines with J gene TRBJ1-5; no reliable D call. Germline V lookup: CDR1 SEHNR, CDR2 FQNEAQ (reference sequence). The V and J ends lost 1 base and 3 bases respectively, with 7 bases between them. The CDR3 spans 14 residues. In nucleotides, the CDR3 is TGTGCCAGCAGCTTAGTGGGGTACAATCAGCCCCAGCATTTT. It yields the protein CASSLVGYNQPQHF.

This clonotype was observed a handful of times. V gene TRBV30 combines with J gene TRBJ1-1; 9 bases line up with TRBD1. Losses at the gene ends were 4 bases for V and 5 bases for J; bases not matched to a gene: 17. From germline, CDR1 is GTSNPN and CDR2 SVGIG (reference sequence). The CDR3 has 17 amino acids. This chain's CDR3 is CAWTGTGFLTRDTEAFF. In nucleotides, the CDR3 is TGTGCCTGGACCGGGACAGGGTTTTTAACGAGGGATACTGAAGCTTTCTTT.

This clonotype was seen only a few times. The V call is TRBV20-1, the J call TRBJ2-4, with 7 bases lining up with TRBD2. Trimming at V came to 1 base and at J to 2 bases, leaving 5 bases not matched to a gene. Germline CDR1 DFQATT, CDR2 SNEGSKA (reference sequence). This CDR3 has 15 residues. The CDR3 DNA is TGCAGTGCTAGAGTCATCGGGACTACCAAAAACATTCAGTACTTC. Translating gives CSARVIGTTKNIQYF.

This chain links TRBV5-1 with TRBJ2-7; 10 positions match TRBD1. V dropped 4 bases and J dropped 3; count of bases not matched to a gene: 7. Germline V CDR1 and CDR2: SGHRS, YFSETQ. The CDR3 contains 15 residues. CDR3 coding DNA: TGCGCCAGCAGCAGAGCCGGGACAGGGGTCTACGAGCAGTACTTC. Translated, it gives CASSRAGTGVYEQYF.

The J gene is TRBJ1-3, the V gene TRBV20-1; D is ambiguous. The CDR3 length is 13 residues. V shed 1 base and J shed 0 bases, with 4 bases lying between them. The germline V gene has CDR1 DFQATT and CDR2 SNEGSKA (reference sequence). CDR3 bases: TGCAGTGCTAGAGGTATCTCTGGAAACACCATATATTTT. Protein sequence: CSARGISGNTIYF.

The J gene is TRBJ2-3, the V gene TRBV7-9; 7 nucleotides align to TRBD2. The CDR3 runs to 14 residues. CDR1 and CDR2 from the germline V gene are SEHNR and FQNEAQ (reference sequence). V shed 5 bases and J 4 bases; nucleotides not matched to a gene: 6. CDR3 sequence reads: CASSLGRGPDTQYF. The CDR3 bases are TGTGCCAGCAGCCTAGGGAGGGGTCCAGATACGCAGTATTTT.

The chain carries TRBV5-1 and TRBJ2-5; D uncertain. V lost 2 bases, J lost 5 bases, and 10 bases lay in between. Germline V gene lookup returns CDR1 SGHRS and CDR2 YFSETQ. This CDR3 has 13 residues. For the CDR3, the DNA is TGCGCCAGCAGCTTTCAACCTGGGGAGACCCAGTACTTC. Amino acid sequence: CASSFQPGETQYF.

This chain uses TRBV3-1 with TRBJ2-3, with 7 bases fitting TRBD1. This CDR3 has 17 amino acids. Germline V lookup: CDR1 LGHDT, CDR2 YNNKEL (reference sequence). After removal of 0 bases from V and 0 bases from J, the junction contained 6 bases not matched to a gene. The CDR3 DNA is TGTGCCAGCAGCCAAGAGGGGACAGCGACTAGCACAGATACGCAGTATTTT. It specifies CASSQEGTATSTDTQYF.

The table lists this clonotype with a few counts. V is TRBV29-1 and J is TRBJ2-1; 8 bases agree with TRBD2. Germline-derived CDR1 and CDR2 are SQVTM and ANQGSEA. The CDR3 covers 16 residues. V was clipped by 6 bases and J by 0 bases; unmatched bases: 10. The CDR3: CSVNSGTSSSYNEQFF. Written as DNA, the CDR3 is TGCAGCGTCAATAGCGGGACTTCTAGCTCCTACAATGAGCAGTTCTTC.

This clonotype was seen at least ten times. CDR3 in DNA: TGTGCCAGCAGTAGACAGGGGGCCCACCCTGCCAAAAACATTCAGTACTTC. Protein sequence: CASSRQGAHPAKNIQYF. The chain uses TRBV28 and TRBJ2-4; the match to TRBD1 covers 10 bases. Germline CDR1 MDHEN, CDR2 SYDVKM. The CDR3 extends over 17 amino acids. The V and J ends lost 5 bases and 1 base, in that order; junction bases with no gene match: 8.

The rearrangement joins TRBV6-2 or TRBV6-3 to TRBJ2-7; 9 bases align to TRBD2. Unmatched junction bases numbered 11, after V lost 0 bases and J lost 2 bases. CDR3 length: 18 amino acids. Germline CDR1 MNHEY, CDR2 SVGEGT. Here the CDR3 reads CASSYSGLAGSRAYEQYF. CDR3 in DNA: TGTGCCAGCAGTTACTCGGGTCTAGCGGGAAGCCGCGCCTACGAGCAGTACTTC.

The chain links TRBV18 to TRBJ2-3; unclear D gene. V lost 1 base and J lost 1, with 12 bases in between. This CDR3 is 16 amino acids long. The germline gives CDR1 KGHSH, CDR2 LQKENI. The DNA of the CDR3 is TGTGCCAGCTCACCACGTTGGAATCCAGGCACAGATACGCAGTATTTT. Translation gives CASSPRWNPGTDTQYF.

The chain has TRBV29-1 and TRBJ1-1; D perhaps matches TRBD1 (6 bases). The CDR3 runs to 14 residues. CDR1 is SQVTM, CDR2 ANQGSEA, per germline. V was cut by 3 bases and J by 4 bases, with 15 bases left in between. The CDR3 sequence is CSVDPQGRLTEAFF. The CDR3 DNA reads TGCAGCGTTGATCCCCAGGGGAGACTCACTGAAGCTTTCTTT.

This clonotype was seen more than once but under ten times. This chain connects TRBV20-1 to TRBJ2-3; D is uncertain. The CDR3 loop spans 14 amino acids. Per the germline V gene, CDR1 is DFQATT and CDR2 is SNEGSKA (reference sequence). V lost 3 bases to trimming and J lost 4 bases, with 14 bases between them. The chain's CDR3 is CSARVAVEPDTQYF. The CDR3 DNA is TGCAGTGCTAGGGTCGCTGTAGAGCCAGATACGCAGTATTTT.

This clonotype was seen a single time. In DNA form, the CDR3 reads TGTGCCAGCTCACCGAGCCGGGACAGCTATGGCTACACCTTC. It yields the protein CASSPSRDSYGYTF. The chain is built from TRBV18 and TRBJ1-2, with 7 bases matching TRBD1. Trimming at V came to 3 bases and at J to 4 bases, leaving 5 bases not matched to a gene. The CDR3 sequence is 14 residues long. Germline V lookup: CDR1 KGHSH, CDR2 LQKENI.

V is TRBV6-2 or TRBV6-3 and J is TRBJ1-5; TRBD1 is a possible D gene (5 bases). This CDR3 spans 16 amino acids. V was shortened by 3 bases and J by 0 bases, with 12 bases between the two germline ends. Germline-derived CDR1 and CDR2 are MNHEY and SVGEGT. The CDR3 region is CASSYGAAYSNQPQHF. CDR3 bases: TGTGCCAGCAGTTATGGGGCAGCTTATAGCAATCAGCCCCAGCATTTT.

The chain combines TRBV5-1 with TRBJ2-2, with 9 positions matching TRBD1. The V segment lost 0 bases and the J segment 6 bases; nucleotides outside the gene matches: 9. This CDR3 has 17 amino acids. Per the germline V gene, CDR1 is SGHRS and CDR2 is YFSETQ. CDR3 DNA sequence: TGCGCCAGCAGCTTGGGGCCCCGGGACAGGGATGCCGGGGAGCTGTTTTTT. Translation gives CASSLGPRDRDAGELFF.

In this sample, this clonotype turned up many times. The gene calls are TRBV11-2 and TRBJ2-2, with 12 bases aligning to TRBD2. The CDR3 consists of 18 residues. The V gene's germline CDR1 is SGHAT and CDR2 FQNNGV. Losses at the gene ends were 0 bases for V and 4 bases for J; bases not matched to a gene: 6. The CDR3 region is CASSLDAGLAGRTGELFF. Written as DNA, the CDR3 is TGTGCCAGCAGCTTAGACGCGGGACTAGCGGGTCGCACCGGGGAGCTGTTTTTT. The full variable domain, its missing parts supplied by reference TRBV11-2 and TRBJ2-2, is EAGVAQSPRYKIIEKRQSVAFWCNPISGHATLYWYQQILGQGPKLLIQFQNNGVVDDSQLPKDRFSAERLKGVDSTLKIQPAKLEDSAVYLCASSLDAGLAGRTGELFFGEGSRLTVL.

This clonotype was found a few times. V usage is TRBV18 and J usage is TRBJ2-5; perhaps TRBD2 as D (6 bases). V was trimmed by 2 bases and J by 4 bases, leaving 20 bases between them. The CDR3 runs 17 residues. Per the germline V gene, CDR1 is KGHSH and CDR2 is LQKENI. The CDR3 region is CASSPAPRALGGETQYF. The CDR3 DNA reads TGTGCCAGCTCACCAGCCCCCCGGGCACTCGGGGGAGAGACCCAGTACTTC.

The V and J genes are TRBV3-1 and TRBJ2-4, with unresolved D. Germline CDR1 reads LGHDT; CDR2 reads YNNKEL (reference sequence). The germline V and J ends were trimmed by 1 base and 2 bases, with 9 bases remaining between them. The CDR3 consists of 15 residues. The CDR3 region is CASSQGGVSKNIQYF. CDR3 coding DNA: TGTGCCAGCAGCCAAGGAGGAGTATCCAAAAACATTCAGTACTTC.